This T cell receptor (beta chain) was documented in a study of cytomegalovirus exposure and HLA in healthy donors. Study-level findings and limits: A further, later analysis showed that HLA-associated TCR beta chains (compared with equally common others) were more clonally expanded. TCR beta V- and J-gene trimming was later associated with a missense DCLRE1C variant.

Notes on this clone: Its antigen is still unknown.

The CDR3 totals 15 residues. Trimming cost V 5 bases and J 5 bases; bases outside gene matches: 5. Germline-derived CDR1 and CDR2 are MNHEY and SVGAGI. The study ran its PCR with 60 Vbeta and 13 Jbeta primers. Sequencing used immunoSEQ multiplex PCR; TCRdb keeps in-frame clones, though not all of them. This sample carries approximately 100,000 clones, about 75% of them seen once, and the ten largest clones take roughly 3%. The sequencing sample was made of PBMCs. The sequence was collected from a male donor in good health and CMV-seropositive. J is TRBJ2-3 and V is TRBV6-5, with 12 bases fitting TRBD2. In DNA, the CDR3 is TGTGCCAGCAGTCGACTAGCGGGGGCGAAAGATACGCAGTATTTT. Its protein is CASSRLAGAKDTQYF.